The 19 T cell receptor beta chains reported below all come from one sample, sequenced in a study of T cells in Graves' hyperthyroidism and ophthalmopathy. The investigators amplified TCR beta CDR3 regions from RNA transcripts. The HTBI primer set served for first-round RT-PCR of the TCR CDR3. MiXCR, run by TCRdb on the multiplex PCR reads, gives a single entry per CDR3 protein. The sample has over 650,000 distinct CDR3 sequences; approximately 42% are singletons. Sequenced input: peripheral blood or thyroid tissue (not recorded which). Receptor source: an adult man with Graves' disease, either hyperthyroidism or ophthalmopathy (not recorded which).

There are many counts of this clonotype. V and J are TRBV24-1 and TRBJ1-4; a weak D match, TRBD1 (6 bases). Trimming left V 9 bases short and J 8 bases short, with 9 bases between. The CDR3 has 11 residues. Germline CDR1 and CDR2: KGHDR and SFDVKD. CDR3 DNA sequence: TGTGCCACCTCTACAGGGGAAAAACTGTTTTTT. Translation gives CATSTGEKLFF.

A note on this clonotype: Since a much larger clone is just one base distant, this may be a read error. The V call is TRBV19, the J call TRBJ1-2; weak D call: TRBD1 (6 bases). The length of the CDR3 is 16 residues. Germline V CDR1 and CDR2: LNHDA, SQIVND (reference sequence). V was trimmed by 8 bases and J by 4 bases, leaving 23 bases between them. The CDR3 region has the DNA TGTGCCAGTCTTGCGGGACATGGAGCGGCTAGCTATGGCTACACCTTC. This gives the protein CASLAGHGAASYGYTF. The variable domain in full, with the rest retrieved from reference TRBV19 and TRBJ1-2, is DGGITQSPKYLFRKEGQNVTLSCEQNLNHDAMYWYRQDPGQGLRLIYYSQIVNDFQKGDIAEGYSVSREKKESFPLTVTSAQKNPTAFYLCASLAGHGAASYGYTFGSGTRLTVV.

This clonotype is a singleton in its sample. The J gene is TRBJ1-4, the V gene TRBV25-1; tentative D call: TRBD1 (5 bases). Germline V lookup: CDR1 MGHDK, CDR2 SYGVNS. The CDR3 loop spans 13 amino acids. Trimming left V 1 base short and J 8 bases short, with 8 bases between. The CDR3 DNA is TGTGCCAGCAGTGAATGGGCAGGGGAAAAACTGTTTTTT. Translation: CASSEWAGEKLFF.

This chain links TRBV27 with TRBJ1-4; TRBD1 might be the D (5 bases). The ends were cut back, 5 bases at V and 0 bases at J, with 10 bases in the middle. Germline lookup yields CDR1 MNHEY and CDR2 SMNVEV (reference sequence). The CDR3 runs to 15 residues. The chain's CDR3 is CASSQGFATNEKLFF. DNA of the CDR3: TGTGCCAGCAGTCAGGGTTTTGCAACTAATGAAAAACTGTTTTTT.

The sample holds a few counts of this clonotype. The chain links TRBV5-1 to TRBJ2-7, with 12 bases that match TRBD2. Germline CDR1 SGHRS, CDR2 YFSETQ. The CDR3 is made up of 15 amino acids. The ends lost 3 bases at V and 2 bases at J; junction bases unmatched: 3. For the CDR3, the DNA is TGCGCCAGCAGCTCCGGACTAGCGGGACCCTACGAGCAGTACTTC. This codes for CASSSGLAGPYEQYF.

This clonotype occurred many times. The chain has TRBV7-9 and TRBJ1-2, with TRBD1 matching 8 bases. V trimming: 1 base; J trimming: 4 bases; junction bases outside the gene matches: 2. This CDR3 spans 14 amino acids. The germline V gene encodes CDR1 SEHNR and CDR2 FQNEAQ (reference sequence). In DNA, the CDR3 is TGTGCCAGCAGCTTAGGACAGGGGTTCTATGGCTACACCTTC. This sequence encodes CASSLGQGFYGYTF. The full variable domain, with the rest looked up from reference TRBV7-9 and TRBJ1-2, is DTGVSQNPRHKITKRGQNVTFRCDPISEHNRLYWYRQTLGQGPEFLTYFQNEAQLEKSRLLSDRFSAERPKGSFSTLEIQRTEQGDSAMYLCASSLGQGFYGYTFGSGTRLTVV.

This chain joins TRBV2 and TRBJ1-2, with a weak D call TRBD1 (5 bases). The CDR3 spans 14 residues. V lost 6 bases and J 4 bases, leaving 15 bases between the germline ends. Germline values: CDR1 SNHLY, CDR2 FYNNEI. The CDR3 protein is CASRKTGAIYGYTF. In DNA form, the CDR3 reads TGTGCCAGCAGAAAAACCGGGGCTATCTATGGCTACACCTTC.

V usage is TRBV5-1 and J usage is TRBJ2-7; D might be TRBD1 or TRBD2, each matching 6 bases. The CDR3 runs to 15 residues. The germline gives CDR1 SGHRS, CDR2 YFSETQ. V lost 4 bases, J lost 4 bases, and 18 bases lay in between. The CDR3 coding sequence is TGCGCCAGCAGCCGTGGGGGGCAGTTTGGTTACGAGCAGTACTTC. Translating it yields CASSRGGQFGYEQYF.

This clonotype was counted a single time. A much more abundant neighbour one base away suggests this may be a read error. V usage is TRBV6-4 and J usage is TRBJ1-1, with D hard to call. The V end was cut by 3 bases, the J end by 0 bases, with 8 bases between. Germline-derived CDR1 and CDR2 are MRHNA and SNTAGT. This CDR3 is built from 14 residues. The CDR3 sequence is CASSELDMNTEAFF. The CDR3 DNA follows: TGTGCCAGCAGTGAACTCGATATGAACACTGAAGCTTTCTTT.

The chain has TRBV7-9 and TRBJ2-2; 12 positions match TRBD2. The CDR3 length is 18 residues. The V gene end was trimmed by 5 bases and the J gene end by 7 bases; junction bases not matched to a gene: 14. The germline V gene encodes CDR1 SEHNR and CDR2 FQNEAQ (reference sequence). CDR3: CASSRRLAGGFNGGELFF. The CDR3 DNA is TGTGCCAGCAGCCGACGCCTAGCGGGAGGGTTTAATGGCGGGGAGCTGTTTTTT.

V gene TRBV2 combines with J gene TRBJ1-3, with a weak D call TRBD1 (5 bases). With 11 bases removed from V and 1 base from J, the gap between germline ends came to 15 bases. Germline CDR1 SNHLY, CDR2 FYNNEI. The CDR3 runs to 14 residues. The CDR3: CAEGLRTSGNTIYF. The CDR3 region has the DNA TGTGCCGAGGGACTCAGGACGTCTGGAAACACCATATATTTT.

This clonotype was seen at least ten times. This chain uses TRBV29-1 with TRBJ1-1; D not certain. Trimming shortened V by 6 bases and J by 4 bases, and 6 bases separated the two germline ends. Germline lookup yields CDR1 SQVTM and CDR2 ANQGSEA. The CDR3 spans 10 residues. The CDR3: CSVVSTEAFF. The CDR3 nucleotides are TGCAGCGTGGTGAGCACTGAAGCTTTCTTT.

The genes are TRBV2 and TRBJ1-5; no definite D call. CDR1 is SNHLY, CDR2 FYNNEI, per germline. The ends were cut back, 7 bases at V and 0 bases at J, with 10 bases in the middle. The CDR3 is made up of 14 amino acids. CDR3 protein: CASTQQDSNQPQHF. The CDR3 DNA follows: TGTGCCAGCACACAGCAAGATAGCAATCAGCCCCAGCATTTT.

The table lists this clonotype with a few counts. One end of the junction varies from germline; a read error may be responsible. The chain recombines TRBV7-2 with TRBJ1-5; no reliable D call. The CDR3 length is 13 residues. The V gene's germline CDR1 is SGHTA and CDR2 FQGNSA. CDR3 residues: CASSQVVDQPQHF. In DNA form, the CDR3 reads TGCGCCAGCAGCCAAGTGGTGGATCAGCCCCAGCATTTT. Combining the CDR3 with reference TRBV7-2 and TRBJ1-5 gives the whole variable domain GAGVSQSPSNKVTEKGKDVELRCDPISGHTALYWYRQSLGQGLEFLIYFQGNSAPDKSGLPSDRFSAERTGGSVSTLTIQRTQQEDSAVYLCASSQVVDQPQHFGDGTRLSIL.

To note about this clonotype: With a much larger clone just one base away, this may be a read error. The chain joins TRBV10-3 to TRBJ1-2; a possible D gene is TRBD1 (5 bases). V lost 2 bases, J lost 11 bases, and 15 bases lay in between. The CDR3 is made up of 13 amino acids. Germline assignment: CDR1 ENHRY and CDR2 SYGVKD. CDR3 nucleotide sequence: TGTGCCATCAGTGAGACACCTCTCGGGGGTTACACCTTC. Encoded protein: CAISETPLGGYTF.

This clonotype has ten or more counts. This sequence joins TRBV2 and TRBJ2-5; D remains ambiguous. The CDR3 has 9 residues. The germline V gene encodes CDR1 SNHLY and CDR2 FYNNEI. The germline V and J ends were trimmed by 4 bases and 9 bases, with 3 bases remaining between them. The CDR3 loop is CASSGAQYF. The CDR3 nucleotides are TGTGCCAGCAGTGGCGCCCAGTACTTC.

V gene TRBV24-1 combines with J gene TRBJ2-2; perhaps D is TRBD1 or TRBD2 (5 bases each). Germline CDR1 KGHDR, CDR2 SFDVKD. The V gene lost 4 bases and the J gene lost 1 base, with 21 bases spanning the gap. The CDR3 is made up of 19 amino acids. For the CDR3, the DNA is TGTGCCACCAGTGAAACCGGGGCATCGCCATACCTGAACACCGGGGAGCTGTTTTTT. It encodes CATSETGASPYLNTGELFF.

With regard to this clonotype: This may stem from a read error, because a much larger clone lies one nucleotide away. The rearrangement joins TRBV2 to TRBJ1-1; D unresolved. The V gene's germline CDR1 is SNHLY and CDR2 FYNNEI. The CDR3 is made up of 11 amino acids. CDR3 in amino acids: CANSDNTEASF. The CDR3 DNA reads TGTGCCAACAGTGATAACACTGAAGCTTCCTTT.

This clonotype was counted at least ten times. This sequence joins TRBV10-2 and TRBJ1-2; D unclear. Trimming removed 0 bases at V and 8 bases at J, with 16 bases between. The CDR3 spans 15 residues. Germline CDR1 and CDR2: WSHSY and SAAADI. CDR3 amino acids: CASSESTWEGGGYTF. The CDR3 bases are TGCGCCAGCAGTGAGTCGACGTGGGAGGGAGGCGGCTACACCTTC.